This section outlines one TCR beta chain sequence together with its context. The antigen remains unidentified. The data were taken from a study of cytomegalovirus exposure and HLA in healthy donors. Study-level findings and limits: In an earlier analysis, most TCR beta V segments were productive about 87% or about 30% of the time. Later on, an analysis found that several of the most significant clusters appeared to be linked to common viral pathogens, which included parvovirus B19. In a later analysis, TCR beta V- and J-gene trimming was associated with a missense DCLRE1C variant. A few V segments could not be told apart, such as TRBV6-2 and TRBV6-3, and were left out.

CDR1 is SNHLY and CDR2 is FYNNEI in the germline V gene. This CDR3 has 15 amino acids. Trimming removed 2 bases from V and 6 bases from J; junction bases left unmatched: 8. In the PCR, 60 Vbeta and 13 Jbeta primers were used. Sequenced by immunoSEQ multiplex PCR; TCRdb stores in-frame clones only, minus some. The data contain 200,000 to 300,000 clones, about 81% of them singletons. Sequenced sample: PBMCs. The gene calls are TRBV2 and TRBJ2-7; 9 bases align to TRBD2. The clonotype originates from a woman aged 40 to 49 in good health and CMV-seropositive. The CDR3 is CASSERTSAVAEQYF. CDR3 nucleotides: TGTGCCAGCAGTGAAAGGACTAGCGCGGTCGCCGAGCAGTACTTC.